This TCR beta chain is drawn from a study of shared clonotypes between healthy human individuals. Study in general: The plates for each donor numbered three CD4 naive, three CD4 memory, two CD8 naive and one CD8 memory.

The repertoire was sequenced with immunoSEQ multiplex PCR; TCRdb's copy has only in-frame clones and lacks some. Of millions of clones in the sample, about 92% were seen once. With 10 bases removed from V and 8 bases from J, the gap between germline ends came to 20 bases. The CDR3 has 13 residues. Germline V gene data show CDR1 as MNHEY and CDR2 as SVGAGI. Study results and limitations: Rarefaction exposed incomplete sorted-subset sequencing despite large depth.

Note on this clone: Its antigen is still unknown.

The rearrangement joins TRBV6-5 to TRBJ1-2, with a weak D call TRBD1 (6 bases). The TCR sequence derives from a man aged 18 to 29 in good health. Sequenced: naive CD4+ T cells sorted from blood. Noted subset: CD45RA+ positively selected. CDR3 amino acids: CATLGGGSGGYTF. CDR3 sequence (DNA): TGTGCCACCCTCGGGGGGGGCTCAGGGGGCTACACCTTC.